The clone carrying this T cell receptor (beta chain) occurred once. The V and J ends lost 3 bases and 5 bases, in that order; junction bases with no gene match: 8. The CDR3 covers 15 residues. Germline CDR1 is SGHNT and CDR2 is YYREEE (reference sequence). The data derive from a study of blood T cell repertoires in COVID-19. About the study: PBMCs, B-cell-depleted T cells, or T cells provided the cDNA or gDNA that made up the material.

Libraries were prepared by immunoSEQ multiplex PCR; TCRdb keeps only in-frame clonotypes and omits some of them. The sample yields about 280,000 clones, 80% to 85% seen once. This chain joins TRBV5-4 and TRBJ2-1; the match to TRBD1 covers 7 bases. The sequence was collected from a man aged 35 to 55 who had been exposed to COVID-19. Material: PBMCs or T cells enriched from blood (not recorded which). CDR3 residues: CASSSRGFLNNEQFF. The CDR3 nucleotides are TGTGCCAGCAGCTCCAGGGGGTTCCTTAACAATGAGCAGTTCTTC.